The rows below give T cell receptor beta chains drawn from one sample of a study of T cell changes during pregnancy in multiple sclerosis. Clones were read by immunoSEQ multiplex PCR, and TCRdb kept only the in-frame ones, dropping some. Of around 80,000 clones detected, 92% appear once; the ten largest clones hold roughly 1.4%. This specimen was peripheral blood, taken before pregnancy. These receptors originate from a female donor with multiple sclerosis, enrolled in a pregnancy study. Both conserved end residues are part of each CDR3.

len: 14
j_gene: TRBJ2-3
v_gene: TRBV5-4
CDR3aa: CASSLGQGAYTQYF

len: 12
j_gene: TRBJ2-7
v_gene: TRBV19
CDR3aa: CASSSGDYEQYF

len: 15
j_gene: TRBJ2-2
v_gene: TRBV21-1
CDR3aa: CASSSETANTGELFF

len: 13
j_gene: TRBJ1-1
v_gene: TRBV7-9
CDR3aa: CASSRQGNTEAFF

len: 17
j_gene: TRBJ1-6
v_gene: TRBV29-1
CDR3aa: CSVERVGYDSPGSPLHF

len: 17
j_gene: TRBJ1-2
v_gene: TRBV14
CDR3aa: CASSQVGGTGSPYGYTF

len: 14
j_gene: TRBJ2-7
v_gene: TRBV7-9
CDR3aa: CASSLDDRAYEQYF

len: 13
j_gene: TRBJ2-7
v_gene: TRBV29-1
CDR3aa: CSVTGEMRYEQYF

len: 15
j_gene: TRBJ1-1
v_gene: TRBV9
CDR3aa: CASSPTTGKNTEAFF

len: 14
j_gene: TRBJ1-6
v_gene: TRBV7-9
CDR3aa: CASSPGTGPSPLHF

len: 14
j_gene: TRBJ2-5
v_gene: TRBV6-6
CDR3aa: CASSSTSDQETQYF

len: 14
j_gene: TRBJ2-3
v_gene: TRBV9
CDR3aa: CASSVGGDSDTQYF

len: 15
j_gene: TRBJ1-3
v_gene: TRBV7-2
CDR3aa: CASSLSVFSGNTIYF

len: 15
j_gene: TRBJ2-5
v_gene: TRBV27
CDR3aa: CASSASGWVQETQYF

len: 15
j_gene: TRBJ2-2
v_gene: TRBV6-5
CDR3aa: CASSYSNRNTGELFF